A single sample is the source of the 23 T cell receptor beta chains below, sequenced in a study of CXCR3-negative and CXCR3-positive naive CD8 T cells. The study's findings and limits: The TRB CDR3s that CXCR3-positive naive cells carried were more hydrophobic than those of CXCR3-negative naive cells.

Their recognized antigens are unknown. The libraries of TRB cDNA were constructed through 5' RACE using UMI labels. TCRdb reprocessed the 5' RACE reads and keeps a single row for each CDR3 protein, giving no DNA. This repertoire includes 150,000 to 170,000 distinct CDR3 sequences. Sample: naive CXCR3+ CD8+ T cells from blood. The subset here: CD45RO-CCR7+CD27+CD95- naive CD8+ T cells expressing CXCR3 (TNR3+). The receptors stem from a human donor in good health. Some clones in this sample may be carry-over from other donors' samples.

The V gene is TRBV6-6, the J gene TRBJ1-6. Per the germline V gene, CDR1 is MNHNY and CDR2 is SVGAGI (reference sequence). This CDR3 contains 15 residues. The CDR3 sequence: CASSYSGREDSPLHF.

This chain joins TRBV28 and TRBJ2-1; TCRdb names TRBD1, which stays unverified in the absence of DNA. CDR1 is MDHEN, CDR2 SYDVKM, per germline. The CDR3 is made up of 16 amino acids. The CDR3 reads CASRRGGWEAHHEQFF.

The chain employs TRBV4-1 and TRBJ2-1; checking the TCRdb D call of TRBD2 is not possible without DNA. This CDR3 has 18 amino acids. Per the germline V gene, CDR1 is MGHRA and CDR2 is YSYEKL. The CDR3 sequence: CASSPLGLLADSYNEQFF.

The chain joins TRBV4-2 to TRBJ2-7. This CDR3 region has 13 residues. Germline CDR1 is LGHNA and CDR2 is YNFKEQ. The chain's CDR3 is CASSQADPYEQYF.

The chain combines TRBV20-1 with TRBJ2-1; no DNA is available, so the TRBD1 call from TCRdb remains unchecked. The germline V gene encodes CDR1 DFQATT and CDR2 SNEGSKA (reference sequence). CDR3 length: 15 amino acids. The CDR3 spells CSARDLGGAVDEQFF.

This chain connects TRBV5-1 to TRBJ2-3; TCRdb's D call of TRBD1 is untestable without DNA. The length of the CDR3 is 15 residues. Germline-derived CDR1 and CDR2 are SGHRS and YFSETQ. CDR3 amino acids: CASSFSGSPTDTQYF.

The chain couples TRBV10-3 to TRBJ2-1; TCRdb's assignment of TRBD2 cannot be checked, as there is no DNA. In germline, CDR1 is ENHRY, CDR2 SYGVKD. The CDR3 length is 19 residues. CDR3 residues: CAISGPGLAGGPLRDEQFF.

The gene calls are TRBV6-5 and TRBJ1-1. There are 13 residues in the CDR3. CDR1 and CDR2 from the germline V gene are MNHEY and SVGAGI. The CDR3 spells CASSPDGDTEAFF.

V gene TRBV7-9 combines with J gene TRBJ2-1. CDR3 length: 14 residues. In germline, CDR1 is SEHNR, CDR2 FQNEAQ (reference sequence). CDR3 sequence reads: CASSLARPYNEQFF.

The genes are TRBV3-1 and TRBJ2-7; TCRdb reports TRBD1, a call that lacks DNA to check it against. This CDR3 comprises 17 residues. The germline V gene has CDR1 LGHDT and CDR2 YNNKEL (reference sequence). CDR3: CASSQDVRGAGTGKQYF.

This chain links TRBV20-1 with TRBJ1-2. CDR1 is DFQATT and CDR2 is SNEGSKA in the germline V gene (reference sequence). This CDR3 has 13 residues. CDR3 sequence reads: CSARVAEWDGYTF.

This sequence joins TRBV7-9 and TRBJ1-6; lacking DNA, the TRBD1 call made by TCRdb goes unchecked. Germline CDR1 is SEHNR and CDR2 is FQNEAQ (reference sequence). CDR3 length equals 14 residues. This CDR3 is CVSSQDRGFSPLHF.

The gene calls are TRBV28 and TRBJ1-2; lacking DNA, the TRBD1 call made by TCRdb goes unchecked. Germline V CDR1 and CDR2: MDHEN, SYDVKM. The CDR3 has 15 amino acids. CDR3 amino acids: CASSPAQNLNYGYTF.

J is TRBJ2-5 and V is TRBV7-2; TCRdb lists TRBD1, though no DNA is available to test this call. Germline assignment: CDR1 SGHTA and CDR2 FQGNSA. There are 15 residues in the CDR3. Here the CDR3 reads CASSLQQGYQETQYF.

The V and J genes are TRBV4-2 and TRBJ2-2; TCRdb's D call, TRBD2, is unchecked because there is no DNA. Germline V gene data show CDR1 as LGHNA and CDR2 as YNFKEQ. The CDR3 has 17 amino acids. The CDR3 loop is CASSQAGTSGRTGELFF.

The rearrangement links TRBV13 to TRBJ1-2; TCRdb proposes TRBD1, but this gene call is untestable without DNA. The CDR3 length is 15 residues. Per the germline V gene, CDR1 is PRHDT and CDR2 is FYEKMQ (reference sequence). The CDR3 loop reads CASSPRGGGDYGYTF. Full variable domain (missing parts from reference TRBV13 and TRBJ1-2): AAGVIQSPRHLIKEKRETATLKCYPIPRHDTVYWYQQGPGQDPQFLISFYEKMQSDKGSIPDRFSAQQFSDYHSELNMSSLELGDSALYFCASSPRGGGDYGYTFGSGTRLTVV.

The chain is built from TRBV28 and TRBJ1-5. Germline loops: CDR1 MDHEN, CDR2 SYDVKM. The CDR3 is made up of 15 amino acids. Here the CDR3 reads CATYTGLASNQPQHF.

The CDR3 loop is CASSYSGLNTEAFF. The gene calls are TRBV6-5 and TRBJ1-1. The CDR3 loop spans 14 amino acids. CDR1 and CDR2 (germline): MNHEY, SVGAGI.

The J gene is TRBJ1-1, the V gene TRBV6-5; the TCRdb D gene call, TRBD1, has no DNA to confirm it. Germline assignment: CDR1 MNHEY and CDR2 SVGAGI. The CDR3 runs to 13 residues. The CDR3: CASSTQWGSEAFF.

The genes are TRBV3-1 and TRBJ2-5; TCRdb designates TRBD1, a call that cannot be tested without DNA. Germline V gene lookup returns CDR1 LGHDT and CDR2 YNNKEL (reference sequence). CDR3 length equals 17 residues. The CDR3 protein is CASSQAGAGFFQETQYF.

This rearrangement joins TRBV7-3 to TRBJ2-4; checking the TCRdb D call of TRBD1 is not possible without DNA. Germline CDR1 reads SGHTA; CDR2 reads FQGTGA. The length of the CDR3 is 16 residues. CDR3 protein: CASSTPRTLAKNIQYF. The whole variable domain, filled in from reference TRBV7-3 and TRBJ2-4, reads GAGVSQTPSNKVTEKGKYVELRCDPISGHTALYWYRQSLGQGPEFLIYFQGTGAADDSGLPNDRFFAVRPEGSVSTLKIQRTERGDSAVYLCASSTPRTLAKNIQYFGAGTRLSVL.

CDR3 residues: CSTLAGGPLDEQFF. The chain has TRBV20-1 and TRBJ2-1; TCRdb gives TRBD2 as the D gene, but with no DNA this cannot be confirmed. CDR3 size: 14 residues. Germline V gene lookup returns CDR1 DFQATT and CDR2 SNEGSKA (reference sequence).

J is TRBJ2-1 and V is TRBV7-2. Germline V gives CDR1 SGHTA, CDR2 FQGNSA. CDR3 length: 15 residues. The CDR3 loop reads CASGEDGSSYNEQFF.